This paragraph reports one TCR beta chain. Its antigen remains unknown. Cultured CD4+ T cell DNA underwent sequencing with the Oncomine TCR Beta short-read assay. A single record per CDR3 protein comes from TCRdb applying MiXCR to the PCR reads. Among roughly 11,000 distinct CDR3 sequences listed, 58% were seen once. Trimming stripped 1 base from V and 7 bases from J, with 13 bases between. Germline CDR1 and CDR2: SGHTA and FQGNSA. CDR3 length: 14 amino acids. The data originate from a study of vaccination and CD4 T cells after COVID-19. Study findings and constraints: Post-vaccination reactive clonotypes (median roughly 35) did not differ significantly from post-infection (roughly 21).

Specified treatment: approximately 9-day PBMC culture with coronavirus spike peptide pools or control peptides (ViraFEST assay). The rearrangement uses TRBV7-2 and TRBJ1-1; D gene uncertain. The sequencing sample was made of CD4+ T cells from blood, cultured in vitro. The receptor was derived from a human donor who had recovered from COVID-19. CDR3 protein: CASSLVPLWGEAFF. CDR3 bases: TGTGCCAGCAGCTTAGTGCCCCTCTGGGGTGAAGCTTTCTTT.